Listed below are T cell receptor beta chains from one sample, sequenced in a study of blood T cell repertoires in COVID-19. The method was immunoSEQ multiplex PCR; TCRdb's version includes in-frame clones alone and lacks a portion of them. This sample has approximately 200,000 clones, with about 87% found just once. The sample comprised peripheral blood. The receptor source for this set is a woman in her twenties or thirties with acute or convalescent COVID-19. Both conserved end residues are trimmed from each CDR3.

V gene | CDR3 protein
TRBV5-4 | ASSLGAVNLH
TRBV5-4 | ASSWGGRLGQLSQY
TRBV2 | ASISGRGGELF
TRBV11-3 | ASSLGPGSYEQY
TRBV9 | ASSSRTGRGLEQY
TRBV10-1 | ASSRTGASPLH
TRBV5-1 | ASSDPRQGAPETQY
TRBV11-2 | ASSLSLATNEKLF
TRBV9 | ASSGSGPDTQY
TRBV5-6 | ASSLSGHPGTEAF
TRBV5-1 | ASSSGGASQGNEQF
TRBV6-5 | ASRPTGTGLGPQH
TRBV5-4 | ASSSGGPMYSPLH
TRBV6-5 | ASSQYEQY
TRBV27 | ASSLLEGAGELF
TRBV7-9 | ASSPGTETNYGYT
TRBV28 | ASRGVAVETQY
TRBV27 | ASSSGEHENIQY
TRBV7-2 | ASTSRGAREDEQF
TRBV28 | ASWRAGGFEQY
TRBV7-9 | ASEDSGYQETQY
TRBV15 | ATSRPGLTNEQF
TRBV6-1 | ASSEAREQF
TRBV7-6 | ASRPGGAGYEQY
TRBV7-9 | ASSPPEGANTEAF
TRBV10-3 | AIHKAGLAGGRNTGELF
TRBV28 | ASREYNEQF
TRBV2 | ASRWRGTVEGYT
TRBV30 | AWSIGQYFDGYT
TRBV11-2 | ASSSNNSPLH
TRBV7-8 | ASSLPGQLYNEQF
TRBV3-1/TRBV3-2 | ASSRASISYEQY
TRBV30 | AWSFGGTSRETQY
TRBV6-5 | ASSYSSGEAF
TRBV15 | ATSRGRVGQETQY
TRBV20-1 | SETSYNEQF
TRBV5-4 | ASRYGTNPSYGYT
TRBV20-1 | SARVQLVKF
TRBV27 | ASTRLAGGPETQY